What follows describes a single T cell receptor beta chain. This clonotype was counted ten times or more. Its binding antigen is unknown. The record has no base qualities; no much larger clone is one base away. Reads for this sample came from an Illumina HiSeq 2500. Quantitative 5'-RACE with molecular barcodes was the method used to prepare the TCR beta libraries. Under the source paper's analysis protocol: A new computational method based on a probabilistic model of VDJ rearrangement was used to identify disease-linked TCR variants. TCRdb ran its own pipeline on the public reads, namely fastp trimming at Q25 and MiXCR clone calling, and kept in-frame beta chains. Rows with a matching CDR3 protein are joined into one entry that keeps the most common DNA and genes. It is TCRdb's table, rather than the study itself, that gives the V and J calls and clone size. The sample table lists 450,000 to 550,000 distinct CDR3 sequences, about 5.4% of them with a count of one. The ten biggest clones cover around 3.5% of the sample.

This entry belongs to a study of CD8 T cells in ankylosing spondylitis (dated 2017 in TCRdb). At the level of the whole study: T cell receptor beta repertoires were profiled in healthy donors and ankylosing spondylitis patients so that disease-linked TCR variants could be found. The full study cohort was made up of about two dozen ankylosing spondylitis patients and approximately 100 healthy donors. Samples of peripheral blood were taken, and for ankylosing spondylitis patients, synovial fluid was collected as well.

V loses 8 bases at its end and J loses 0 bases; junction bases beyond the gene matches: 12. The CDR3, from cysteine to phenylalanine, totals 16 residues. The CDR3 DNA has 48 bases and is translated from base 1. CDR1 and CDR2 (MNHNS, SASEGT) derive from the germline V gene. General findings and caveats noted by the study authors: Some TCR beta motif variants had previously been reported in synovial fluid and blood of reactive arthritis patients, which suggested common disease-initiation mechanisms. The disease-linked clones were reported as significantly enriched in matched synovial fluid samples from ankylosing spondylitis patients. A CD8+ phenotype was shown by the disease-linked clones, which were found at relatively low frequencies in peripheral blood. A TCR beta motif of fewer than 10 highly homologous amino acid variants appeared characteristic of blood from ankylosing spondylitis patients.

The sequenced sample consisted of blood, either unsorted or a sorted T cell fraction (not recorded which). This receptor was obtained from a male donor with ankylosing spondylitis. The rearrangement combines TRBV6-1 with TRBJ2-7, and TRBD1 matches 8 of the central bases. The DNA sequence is TGTGCCAGCGCAAATGACCGGGACAGGATCTCCTACGAGCAGTACTTC. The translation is CASANDRDRISYEQYF.